The 20 T cell receptor beta chains in this list originate from one sample, sequenced in a study of Tregs in tolerant kidney transplant recipients. Generated by immunoSEQ multiplex PCR, the TCRdb table keeps only in-frame clones and is missing some. The table records approximately 50,000 clones, roughly nine tenths of them present only once. Mixed chimerism was transient after nonmyeloablative marrow transplants from related graft donors. Sequencing was performed on CD8+ T cells from blood (PBMCs), taken 24 months after the transplant. Receptors were obtained from a human patient who received a combined kidney and bone marrow transplant. Some T cells may trace back to the graft donor.

V and J are TRBV27 and TRBJ1-2; the D is unclear. The CDR3 totals 13 residues. Trimming left V 3 bases short and J 2 bases short, with 7 bases between. Germline V gene sequence: CDR1 MNHEY, CDR2 SMNVEV (reference sequence). This CDR3 reads CASSFARNYGYTF. CDR3 nucleotide sequence: TGTGCCAGCAGTTTCGCCAGGAACTATGGCTACACCTTC.

V gene TRBV9 combines with J gene TRBJ2-2, with 7 bases lining up with TRBD2. The germline V gene has CDR1 SGDLS and CDR2 YYNGEE. V was pared by 4 bases and J by 4 bases, with 4 bases of the junction left unmatched. This CDR3 contains 14 residues. CDR3 sequence: CASSPRTSTGELFF. The CDR3 DNA follows: TGTGCCAGCAGCCCTCGGACTAGCACCGGGGAGCTGTTTTTT.

The chain joins TRBV6-5 to TRBJ2-5, with D possibly TRBD2 on 6 matching bases. In germline, CDR1 is MNHEY, CDR2 SVGAGI. CDR3 length: 12 residues. The ends were cut back, 5 bases at V and 7 bases at J, with 11 bases in the middle. The CDR3 nucleotides read TGTGCCAGCAGTGGGGACTCCGGGACCCAGTACTTC. It specifies CASSGDSGTQYF.

The V gene is TRBV19, the J gene TRBJ1-5, with D perhaps matching TRBD1 (5 bases). Germline CDR1 reads LNHDA; CDR2 reads SQIVND (reference sequence). V lost 5 bases and J lost 6, with 11 bases in between. The CDR3 runs 13 residues. CDR3 protein: CASSGQGGQPQHF. The DNA for the CDR3 is TGTGCCAGTAGTGGCCAGGGAGGTCAGCCCCAGCATTTT.

This clone has just one count. The chain recombines TRBV28 with TRBJ1-5; TRBD1 is a possible D gene (6 bases). The CDR3 has 17 residues. Trimming left V 4 bases short and J 3 bases short, with 19 bases between. Germline lookup yields CDR1 MDHEN and CDR2 SYDVKM. CDR3 sequence: CASSSLRGGKNNQPQHF. CDR3 nucleotide sequence: TGTGCCAGCAGTTCGCTAAGGGGGGGCAAGAACAATCAGCCCCAGCATTTT.

The CDR3 coding sequence is TGTGCCAGCAGCTCCACTAGCGGAGTGAACACCGGGGAGCTGTTTTTT. Amino acid sequence: CASSSTSGVNTGELFF. The V gene is TRBV7-3, the J gene TRBJ2-2; 8 nucleotides agree with TRBD2. This CDR3 has 16 amino acids. Germline trimming cut 4 bases from V and 1 base from J; bases unmatched to any gene: 5. Looked up from germline, CDR1 is SGHTA and CDR2 is FQGTGA. The full variable domain, in which reference TRBV7-3 and TRBJ2-2 provide the parts outside the CDR3, is GAGVSQTPSNKVTEKGKYVELRCDPISGHTALYWYRQSLGQGPEFLIYFQGTGAADDSGLPNDRFFAVRPEGSVSTLKIQRTERGDSAVYLCASSSTSGVNTGELFFGEGSRLTVL.

This rearrangement joins TRBV9 to TRBJ1-5; D gene unclear. The germline V gene encodes CDR1 SGDLS and CDR2 YYNGEE. V was cut by 0 bases and J by 3 bases, with 7 bases left in between. The CDR3 extends over 14 amino acids. Here the CDR3 reads CASSVGQVNQPQHF. The CDR3 bases are TGTGCCAGCAGCGTAGGGCAGGTCAATCAGCCCCAGCATTTT.

The genes are TRBV7-2 and TRBJ2-1, with 7 positions matching TRBD2. Germline lookup yields CDR1 SGHTA and CDR2 FQGNSA. The CDR3 totals 15 residues. Trimming removed 2 bases from V and 6 bases from J; junction bases left unmatched: 7. In DNA, the CDR3 is TGTGCCAGCAGCTTAATGTCCGGGGGGTTCAATGAGCAGTTCTTC. This codes for CASSLMSGGFNEQFF.

This chain's CDR3 is CSGLGGVGEQFF. CDR3 DNA: TGCAGCGGACTTGGGGGGGTGGGTGAGCAGTTCTTC. This chain joins TRBV29-1 and TRBJ2-1, with 7 bases lining up with TRBD2. Germline V gene data show CDR1 as SQVTM and CDR2 as ANQGSEA. The CDR3 length is 12 residues. The junction had 9 bases not matched to a gene; V was cut back by 7 bases and J by 9 bases.

The chain carries TRBV13 and TRBJ2-2; TRBD1 matches 8 bases. The junction had 8 bases not matched to a gene; V was cut back by 5 bases and J by 6 bases. This CDR3 has 15 amino acids. Germline lookup yields CDR1 PRHDT and CDR2 FYEKMQ (reference sequence). The CDR3 is CASSKGQVRAGELFF. CDR3 in DNA: TGTGCCAGCAGCAAGGGACAGGTTCGCGCCGGGGAGCTGTTTTTT.

The V call is TRBV15, the J call TRBJ2-5; 7 positions match TRBD2. Trimming removed 4 bases from V and 5 bases from J; junction bases left unmatched: 10. The CDR3 spans 15 residues. CDR1 is LNHNV and CDR2 is YYDKDF in the germline V gene (reference sequence). This chain's CDR3 is CATSNSGWEPETQYF. In DNA, the CDR3 is TGTGCCACCAGCAATAGCGGGTGGGAGCCGGAGACCCAGTACTTC.

The V and J genes are TRBV5-6 and TRBJ1-2, with D possibly being TRBD1 (5 bases). The CDR3 is 14 amino acids. Germline CDR1 reads SGHDT; CDR2 reads YYEEEE. Trimming removed 4 bases at V and 8 bases at J, with 18 bases between. The CDR3 reads CASSPPAGLGGYTF. The CDR3 DNA sequence: TGTGCCAGCAGCCCCCCGGCGGGGCTAGGGGGCTACACCTTC.

This chain uses TRBV19 with TRBJ1-5; 10 bases line up with TRBD1. Germline CDR1 is LNHDA and CDR2 is SQIVND (reference sequence). This CDR3 has 14 residues. V gave up 5 bases and J gave up 9 bases; unmatched junction bases: 7. The CDR3 coding sequence is TGTGCCAGTAGTTGGGACAGGGGCCAAGGGCCCCAGCATTTT. This gives the protein CASSWDRGQGPQHF.

The CDR3 loop reads CATGGLAGGRLHNEQFF. In DNA form, the CDR3 reads TGTGCCACCGGCGGTCTAGCGGGGGGGAGATTACATAATGAGCAGTTCTTC. This chain uses TRBV2 with TRBJ2-1; 12 bases are a match to TRBD2. After removal of 10 bases from V and 7 bases from J, the junction contained 17 bases not matched to a gene. Per the germline V gene, CDR1 is SNHLY and CDR2 is FYNNEI. CDR3 length: 17 amino acids.

This clone was found once. The chain uses TRBV7-2 and TRBJ1-1; D not resolved. This CDR3 has 15 residues. Trimming removed 4 bases from V and 1 base from J, with 13 bases in between. Germline V gene data show CDR1 as SGHTA and CDR2 as FQGNSA. CDR3 in amino acids: CASSSHFEGNTEAFF. The CDR3 bases are TGTGCCAGCAGCTCCCATTTTGAGGGGAACACTGAAGCTTTCTTT. Based on the CDR3 plus reference TRBV7-2 and TRBJ1-1, the full variable domain is GAGVSQSPSNKVTEKGKDVELRCDPISGHTALYWYRQSLGQGLEFLIYFQGNSAPDKSGLPSDRFSAERTGGSVSTLTIQRTQQEDSAVYLCASSSHFEGNTEAFFGQGTRLTVV.

In its sample, this clone was seen once. The chain joins TRBV4-2 to TRBJ2-2, with 9 bases fitting TRBD2. The CDR3 extends over 17 amino acids. Germline loops: CDR1 LGHNA, CDR2 YNFKEQ. The trim removed 4 bases at V and 3 bases at J, leaving 9 bases unmatched. The DNA of the CDR3 is TGTGCCAGCAGCCTCGCTACTAGCGGGTTATACACCGGGGAGCTGTTTTTT. Translated, it gives CASSLATSGLYTGELFF.

The chain joins TRBV21-1 to TRBJ2-3; the DNA was not compared with TRBD2, the D call given in the table. TRBV21-1 is deemed a pseudogene. CDR3 length: 16 residues. The DNA of the CDR3 is TGTGCCAGCAGCATCCGACTAGCGGGCGTGGGGGATACGCAGTATTTT. Protein: CASSIRLAGVGDTQYF.

Of note for this clone: Different DNA sequences within this sample yield the same CDR3. The CDR3, as DNA: TGTGCCAGCAGTTTGTGGTCAGGCTCCCCCCTCCACTTT. It yields the protein CASSLWSGSPLHF. The gene calls are TRBV27 and TRBJ1-6; D is unresolved. CDR1 MNHEY and CDR2 SMNVEV come from the germline V gene (reference sequence). V lost 3 bases and J lost 13, with 13 bases in between. This CDR3 comprises 13 residues.

The J gene is TRBJ1-1, the V gene TRBV9; 9 bases agree with TRBD1. The germline V gene encodes CDR1 SGDLS and CDR2 YYNGEE. V lost 2 bases and J lost 4; bases outside the gene matches: 9. The CDR3 is made up of 16 amino acids. The CDR3: CASSVTGQGLLTEAFF. The CDR3 nucleotides are TGTGCCAGCAGCGTCACAGGACAGGGGCTTCTCACTGAAGCTTTCTTT.

V usage is TRBV9 and J usage is TRBJ1-2; maybe TRBD1 (6 bases). The CDR3 spans 16 residues. Per germline, CDR1 SGDLS and CDR2 YYNGEE. Deletions cut 3 bases from V and 3 bases from J, with 18 bases between. The CDR3 sequence: CASSGRQANQDYGYTF. The CDR3 DNA reads TGTGCCAGCAGCGGTAGACAGGCGAACCAGGACTATGGCTACACCTTC.